What follows describes a single T cell receptor (beta chain). This clonotype came up a few times. Its specific antigen is unknown. Base quality data are lacking; no much larger clone is found one base away. Receptor amplification or capture employed PCR. These reads were obtained on an Illumina HiSeq 2500. To normalize quantification of the TCRbeta repertoire, the TCR libraries were built with molecular barcoding that relied on unique molecular identifiers. TCRdb trimmed the raw reads at Q25, called clones with MiXCR and kept productive beta chains. Each record represents a unique CDR3 protein, reported with the most common genes and DNA among its rows. The sample table records hundreds of thousands of distinct CDR3 sequences; around 7.5% of these occur just once. About 6.4% of the sample is taken by the ten largest. This record belongs to a study of T-cell reconstitution after alpha-beta-depleted transplantation in children (dated by TCRdb to the mid-2010s). For the wider study: T-cell immune reconstitution after TCRalphabeta/CD19-depleted allogeneic hematopoietic cell transplantation in children was quantitatively tracked in the study by means of TCR repertoire profiling. Broader findings and caveats from the paper: The high TCRbeta diversity at day 60 in some patients was ascribed to recipient T cells and intrathymic progenitors that had survived conditioning. Over the following months the frequencies of hyperexpanded clones went down, and after one year T-cell counts and TCRbeta diversity were mostly credited to newly produced T cells. The apparently early recovery of alphabetaT-cell counts about two months after transplant reportedly depended on only several hundred rapidly expanded clones that came from non-depleted graft cells.

The intended sense of this specimen's treatment or condition label: allogeneic hematopoietic cell transplantation with graft depleted of TCRalphabeta T cells and CD19 B cells. TCRalphabeta/CD19-depleted allogeneic hematopoietic cell grafts were given to the transplant recipients, all of whom were children. This clonotype was obtained from a male patient younger than 18 who had a stem cell transplant for acute lymphoblastic leukemia, so the T cells may come from the graft donor. Sequencing was performed on PBMCs, mostly from graft donor cells, taken 180 days after TCRalphabeta/CD19-depleted stem cell transplant.

The CDR3 reads CASSLDRSNNSPLHF. The nucleotide sequence reads as follows: TGTGCCAGCAGCTTAGATAGGAGTAATAATTCACCCCTCCACTTT. The V and J genes are TRBV7-8 and TRBJ1-6; no confident D gene assignment can be made. The germline V gene supplies CDR1 SGHVS and CDR2 FQNEAQ. The germline ends are 9 bases apart after V is trimmed by 1 base and J by 5 bases. The CDR3 numbers 15 residues from cysteine through phenylalanine. Only the CDR3 part of the read is kept: 45 bases, read in frame from the first base.